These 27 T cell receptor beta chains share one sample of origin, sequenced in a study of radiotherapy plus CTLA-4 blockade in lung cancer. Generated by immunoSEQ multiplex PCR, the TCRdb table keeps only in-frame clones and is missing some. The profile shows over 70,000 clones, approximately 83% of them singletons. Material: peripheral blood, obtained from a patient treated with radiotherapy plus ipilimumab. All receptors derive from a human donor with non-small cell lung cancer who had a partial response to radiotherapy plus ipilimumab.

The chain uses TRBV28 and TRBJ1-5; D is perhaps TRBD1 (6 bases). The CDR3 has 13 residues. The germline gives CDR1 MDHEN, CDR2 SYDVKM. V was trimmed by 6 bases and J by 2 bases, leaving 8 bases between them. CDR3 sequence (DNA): TGTGCCAGCAGATCAGGGGGCAATCAGCCCCAGCATTTT. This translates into CASRSGGNQPQHF.

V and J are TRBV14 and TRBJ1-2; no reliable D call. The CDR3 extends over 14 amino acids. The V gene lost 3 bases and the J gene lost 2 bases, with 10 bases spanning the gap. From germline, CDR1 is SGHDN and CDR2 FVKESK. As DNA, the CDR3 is TGTGCCAGCAGCCATCAAGCGCGGAACTATGGCTACACCTTC. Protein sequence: CASSHQARNYGYTF.

The CDR3 nucleotides read TGTGCCAGCAGTTCCCGAGCCGGGAAGGTGAACGAGCAGTACTTC. Translating it yields CASSSRAGKVNEQYF. The chain uses TRBV27 and TRBJ2-7, with D tentatively TRBD2 (5 bases). Germline assignment: CDR1 MNHEY and CDR2 SMNVEV (reference sequence). V lost 4 bases to trimming and J lost 5 bases, with 18 bases between them. The CDR3 has 15 amino acids.

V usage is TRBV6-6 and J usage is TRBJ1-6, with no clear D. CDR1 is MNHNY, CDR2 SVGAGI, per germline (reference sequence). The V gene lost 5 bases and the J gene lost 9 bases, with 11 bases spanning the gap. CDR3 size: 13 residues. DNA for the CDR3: TGTGCCAGCAGTATAGAGTCGTTTTCACCCCTCCACTTT. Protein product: CASSIESFSPLHF.

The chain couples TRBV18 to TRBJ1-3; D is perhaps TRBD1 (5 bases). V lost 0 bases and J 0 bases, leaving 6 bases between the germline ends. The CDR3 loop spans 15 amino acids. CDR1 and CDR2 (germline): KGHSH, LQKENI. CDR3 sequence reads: CASSPPGGSGNTIYF. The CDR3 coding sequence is TGTGCCAGCTCACCACCGGGGGGCTCTGGAAACACCATATATTTT.

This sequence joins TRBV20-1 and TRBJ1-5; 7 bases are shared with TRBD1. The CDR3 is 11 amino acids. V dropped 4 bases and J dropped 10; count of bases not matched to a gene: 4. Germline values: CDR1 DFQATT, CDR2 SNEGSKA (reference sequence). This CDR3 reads CSAISGGPQHF. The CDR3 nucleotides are TGCAGTGCTATTTCAGGGGGACCCCAGCATTTT.

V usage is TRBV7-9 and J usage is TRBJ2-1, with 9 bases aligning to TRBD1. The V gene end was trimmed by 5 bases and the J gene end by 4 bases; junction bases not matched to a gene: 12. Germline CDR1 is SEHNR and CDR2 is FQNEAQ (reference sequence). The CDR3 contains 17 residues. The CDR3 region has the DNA TGTGCCAGCAGCATCTCATCGGACAGGGGACCTTACAATGAGCAGTTCTTC. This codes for CASSISSDRGPYNEQFF. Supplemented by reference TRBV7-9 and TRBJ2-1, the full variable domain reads DTGVSQNPRHKITKRGQNVTFRCDPISEHNRLYWYRQTLGQGPEFLTYFQNEAQLEKSRLLSDRFSAERPKGSFSTLEIQRTEQGDSAMYLCASSISSDRGPYNEQFFGPGTRLTVL.

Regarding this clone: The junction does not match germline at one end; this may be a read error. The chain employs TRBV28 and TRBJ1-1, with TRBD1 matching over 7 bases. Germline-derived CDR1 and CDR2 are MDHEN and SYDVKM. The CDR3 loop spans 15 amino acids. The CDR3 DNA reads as TGTGCCAGCAGGGGGAGTGGACAGGTGAAAACTGAAGCTTTCTTT. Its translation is CASRGSGQVKTEAFF.

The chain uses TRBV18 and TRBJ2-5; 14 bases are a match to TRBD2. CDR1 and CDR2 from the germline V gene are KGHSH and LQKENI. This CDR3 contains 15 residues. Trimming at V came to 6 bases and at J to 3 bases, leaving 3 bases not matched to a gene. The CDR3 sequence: CASSRGLAGEETQYF. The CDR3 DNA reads TGTGCCAGCTCGCGGGGACTAGCGGGAGAAGAGACCCAGTACTTC.

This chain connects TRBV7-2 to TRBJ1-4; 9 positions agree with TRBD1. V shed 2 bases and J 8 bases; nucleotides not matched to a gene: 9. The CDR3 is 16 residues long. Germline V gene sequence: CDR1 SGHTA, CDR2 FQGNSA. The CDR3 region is CASSLFLGQGKEKLFF. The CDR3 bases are TGTGCCAGCAGCTTATTCCTGGGACAGGGAAAGGAAAAACTGTTTTTT. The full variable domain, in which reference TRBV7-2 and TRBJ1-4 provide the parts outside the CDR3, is GAGVSQSPSNKVTEKGKDVELRCDPISGHTALYWYRQSLGQGLEFLIYFQGNSAPDKSGLPSDRFSAERTGGSVSTLTIQRTQQEDSAVYLCASSLFLGQGKEKLFFGSGTQLSVL.

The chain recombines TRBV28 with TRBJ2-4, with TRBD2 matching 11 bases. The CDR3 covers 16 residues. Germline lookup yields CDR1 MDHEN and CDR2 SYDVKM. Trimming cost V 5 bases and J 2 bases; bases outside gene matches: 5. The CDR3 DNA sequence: TGTGCCAGCAGTCCAGGGACTAGCGGCCCCAAAAACATTCAGTACTTC. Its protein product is CASSPGTSGPKNIQYF. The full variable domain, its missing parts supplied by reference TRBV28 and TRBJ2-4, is DVKVTQSSRYLVKRTGEKVFLECVQDMDHENMFWYRQDPGLGLRLIYFSYDVKMKEKGDIPEGYSVSREKKERFSLILESASTNQTSMYLCASSPGTSGPKNIQYFGAGTRLSVL.

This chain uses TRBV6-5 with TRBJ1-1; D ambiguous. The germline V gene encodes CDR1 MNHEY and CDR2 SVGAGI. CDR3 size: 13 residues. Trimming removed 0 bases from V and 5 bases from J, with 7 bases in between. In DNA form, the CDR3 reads TGTGCCAGCAGTTACTCGAGGTCTACTGAAGCTTTCTTT. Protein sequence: CASSYSRSTEAFF.

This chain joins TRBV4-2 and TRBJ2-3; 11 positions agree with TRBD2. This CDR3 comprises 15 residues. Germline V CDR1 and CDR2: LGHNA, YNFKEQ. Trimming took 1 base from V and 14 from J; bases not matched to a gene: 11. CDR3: CASSQGGTSGSLLYF. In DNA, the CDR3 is TGTGCCAGCAGCCAAGGGGGAACTAGCGGGAGTCTGTTGTATTTT.

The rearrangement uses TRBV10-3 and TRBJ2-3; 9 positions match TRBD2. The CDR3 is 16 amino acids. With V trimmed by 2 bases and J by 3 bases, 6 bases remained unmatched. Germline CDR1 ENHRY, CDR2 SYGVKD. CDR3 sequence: CAISEAWLAGTDTQYF. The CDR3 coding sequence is TGTGCCATCAGTGAGGCTTGGCTAGCGGGAACAGATACGCAGTATTTT.

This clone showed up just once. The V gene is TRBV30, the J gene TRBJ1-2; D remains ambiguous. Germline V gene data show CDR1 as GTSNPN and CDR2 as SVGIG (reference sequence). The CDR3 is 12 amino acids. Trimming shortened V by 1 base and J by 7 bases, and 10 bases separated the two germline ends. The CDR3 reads CAWSARRGGYTF. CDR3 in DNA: TGTGCCTGGAGTGCCCGGCGGGGTGGCTACACCTTC.

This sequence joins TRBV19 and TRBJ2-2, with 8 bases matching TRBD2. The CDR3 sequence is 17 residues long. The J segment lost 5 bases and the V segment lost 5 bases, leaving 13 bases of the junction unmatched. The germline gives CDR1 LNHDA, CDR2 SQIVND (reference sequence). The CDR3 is CASSWRLGGGRTGELFF. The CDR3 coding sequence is TGTGCCAGTAGTTGGCGTTTGGGGGGCGGGAGGACCGGGGAGCTGTTTTTT.

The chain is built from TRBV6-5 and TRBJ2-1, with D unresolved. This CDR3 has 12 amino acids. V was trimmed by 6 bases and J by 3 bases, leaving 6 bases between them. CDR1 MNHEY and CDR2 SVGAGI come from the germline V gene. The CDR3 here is CASSPSYNEQFF. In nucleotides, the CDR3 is TGTGCCAGCAGCCCCAGCTACAATGAGCAGTTCTTC.

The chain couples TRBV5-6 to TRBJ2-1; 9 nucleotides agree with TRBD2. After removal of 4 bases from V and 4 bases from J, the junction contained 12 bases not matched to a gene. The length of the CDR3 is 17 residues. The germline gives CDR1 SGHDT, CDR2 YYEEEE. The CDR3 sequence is CASSLTPLAGPYNEQFF. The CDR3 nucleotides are TGTGCCAGCAGCCTCACGCCTCTAGCGGGGCCATACAATGAGCAGTTCTTC.

The CDR3 bases are TGCGCCAGCCGAAGGGGCAGAACTAATGAAAAACTGTTTTTT. It translates to CASRRGRTNEKLFF. The chain couples TRBV5-1 to TRBJ1-4; D possibly corresponds to TRBD1 (5 bases). Germline V gene lookup returns CDR1 SGHRS and CDR2 YFSETQ. The CDR3 contains 14 residues. Trimming pared 7 bases from V and 1 base from J, leaving 11 bases between.

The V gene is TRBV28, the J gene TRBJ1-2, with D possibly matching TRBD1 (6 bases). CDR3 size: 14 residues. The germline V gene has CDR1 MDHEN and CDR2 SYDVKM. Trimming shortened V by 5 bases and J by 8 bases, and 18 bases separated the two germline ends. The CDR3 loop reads CASSPLWTVEGYTF. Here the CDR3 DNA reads TGTGCCAGCAGTCCCCTCTGGACAGTTGAGGGCTACACCTTC.

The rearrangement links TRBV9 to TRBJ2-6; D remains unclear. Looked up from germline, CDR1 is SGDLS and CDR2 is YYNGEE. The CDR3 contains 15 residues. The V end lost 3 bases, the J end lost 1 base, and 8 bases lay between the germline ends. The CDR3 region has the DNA TGTGCCAGCAGCGCCCACCGGTCTGGGGCCAACGTCCTGACTTTC. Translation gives CASSAHRSGANVLTF. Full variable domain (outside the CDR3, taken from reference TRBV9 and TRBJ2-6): DSGVTQTPKHLITATGQRVTLRCSPRSGDLSVYWYQQSLDQGLQFLIQYYNGEERAKGNILERFSAQQFPDLHSELNLSSLELGDSALYFCASSAHRSGANVLTFGAGSRLTVL.

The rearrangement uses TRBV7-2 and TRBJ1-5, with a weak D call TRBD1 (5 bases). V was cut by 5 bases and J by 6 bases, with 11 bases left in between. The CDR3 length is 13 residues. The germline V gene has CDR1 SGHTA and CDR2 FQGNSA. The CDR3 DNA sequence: TGTGCCAGCAGCCAAGGAGGGGTTCAGCCCCAGCATTTT. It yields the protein CASSQGGVQPQHF.

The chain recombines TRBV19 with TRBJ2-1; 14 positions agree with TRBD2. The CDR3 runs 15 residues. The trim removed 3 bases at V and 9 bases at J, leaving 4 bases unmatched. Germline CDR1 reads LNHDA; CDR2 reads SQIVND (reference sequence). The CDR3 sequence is CASSMPGLAGVEQFF. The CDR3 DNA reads TGTGCCAGTAGTATGCCGGGACTAGCGGGAGTTGAGCAGTTCTTC.

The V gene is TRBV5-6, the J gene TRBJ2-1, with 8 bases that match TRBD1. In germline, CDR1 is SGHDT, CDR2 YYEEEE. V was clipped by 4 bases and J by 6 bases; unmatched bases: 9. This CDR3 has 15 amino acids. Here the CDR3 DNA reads TGTGCCAGCAGCATTCCGGGACAGGCTCGCAATGAGCAGTTCTTC. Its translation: CASSIPGQARNEQFF.

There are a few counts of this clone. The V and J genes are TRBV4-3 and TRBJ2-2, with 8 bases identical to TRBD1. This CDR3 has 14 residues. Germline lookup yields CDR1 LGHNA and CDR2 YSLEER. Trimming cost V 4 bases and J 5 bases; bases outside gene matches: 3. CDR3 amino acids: CASSLRTGTGELFF. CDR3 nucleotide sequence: TGCGCCAGCAGCCTCCGGACAGGGACCGGGGAGCTGTTTTTT.

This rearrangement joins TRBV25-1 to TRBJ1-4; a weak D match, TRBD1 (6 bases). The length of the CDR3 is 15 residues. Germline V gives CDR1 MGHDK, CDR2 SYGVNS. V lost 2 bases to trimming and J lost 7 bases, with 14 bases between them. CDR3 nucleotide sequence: TGTGCCAGCAGTGAAGCCGGAGCGGGGGCTGAAAAACTGTTTTTT. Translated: CASSEAGAGAEKLFF.

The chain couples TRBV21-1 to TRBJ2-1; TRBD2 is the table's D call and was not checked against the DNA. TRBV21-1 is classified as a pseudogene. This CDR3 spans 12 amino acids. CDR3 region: CASNPPGNEQFF. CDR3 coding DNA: TGTGCCAGCAACCCGCCGGGCAATGAGCAGTTCTTC.